The clone carrying this T cell receptor (beta chain) was observed a single time. Its target is not known. The data originate from a study of CD8 T cells in Susac syndrome. V lost 2 bases and J 2 bases, leaving 11 bases between the germline ends. The CDR3 is 15 residues long. Regarding the study as a whole: The study acknowledged a relatively small number of individuals in its TCR sequencing and HLA analysis.

The control participants were healthy donors, and these controls were matched with respect to both age and sex. The CD8+ and CD4+ T cells were negatively isolated, with the TEMRA cells enriched by FACS. Random-hexamer reverse transcription was applied to about 0.45 to 1 ug RNA. It was immunoSEQ multiplex PCR that amplified TCR beta CDR3 across 54 Vbeta and 13 Jbeta. MiXCR was run by TCRdb on the immunoSEQ multiplex PCR reads, yielding one entry per CDR3 protein. The sample consists of around 200,000 distinct CDR3 sequences, over 85% of them appearing once. This chain uses TRBV23-1 with TRBJ2-3; tentatively, D is TRBD2 (5 bases). TRBV23-1 is reported as an ORF; its role is uncertain. The material sequenced was CD4+ T cells from PBMCs. The TCR comes from a human donor in good health. The CDR3 loop is CASSQPGNITDTQYF. In nucleotides, the CDR3 is TGCGCCAGCAGTCAACCGGGAAACATCACAGATACGCAGTATTTT.